The next 22 T cell receptor beta chains were all read from a single sample in a study of neoadjuvant anti-PD-1 for oral cavity cancer (dated by TCRdb to the early 2020s). Library method: the immunoSEQ multiplex PCR assay. TCRdb stores this immuneACCESS table with in-frame sequences only. Part of the clones is absent; in the studies checked, under half of the shortfall reflects unresolved V genes, and no reason is known for the rest. The sample table shows fewer than 90,000 clones, and approximately 80% are seen once. The top ten clones comprise 2.5% to 4% of the sample. In light of the paper, this sample's time point label describes: before neoadjuvant nivolumab. Sequenced here: PBMCs, sampled before nivolumab (anti-PD-1) treatment. These receptors were taken from a person between 35 and 79 years old with oral cavity squamous cell carcinoma.

This chain links TRBV13 with TRBJ1-1, with D possibly TRBD1 on 6 matching bases. This CDR3 comprises 16 residues. V dropped 8 bases and J dropped 0 bases, with 19 bases sitting between them. Germline values: CDR1 PRHDT, CDR2 FYEKMQ (reference sequence). CDR3 DNA: TGTGCCAGCCAGGGGCTGACAGAATTCATGAACACTGAAGCTTTCTTT. Translation gives CASQGLTEFMNTEAFF.

The chain carries TRBV6-1 and TRBJ2-3, with TRBD2 identical over 8 bases. V shed 7 bases, J shed 5 bases, and the junction held 11 bases outside the gene matches. The CDR3 has 15 amino acids. Germline V lookup: CDR1 MNHNS, CDR2 SASEGT. The CDR3 coding sequence is TGTGCCAGCACCCTACCTGGACTAGCCTTAGATACGCAGTATTTT. Translation gives CASTLPGLALDTQYF.

The chain is built from TRBV5-1 and TRBJ2-7; D is tentatively TRBD1 or TRBD2 (6 bases each). The CDR3 sequence is 15 residues long. V was clipped by 0 bases and J by 6 bases, with 16 bases between them. Germline V gene sequence: CDR1 SGHRS, CDR2 YFSETQ. CDR3 DNA sequence: TGCGCCAGCAGCTTGGGACTAGGGGGTGGAGGCGAGCAGTACTTC. This translates into CASSLGLGGGGEQYF.

The CDR3 spells CASSPGAAYEQYF. CDR3 DNA: TGTGCCAGTAGCCCCGGGGCTGCCTACGAGCAGTACTTC. The rearrangement joins TRBV19 to TRBJ2-7; D tentatively reads TRBD1 or TRBD2 (5 bases each). Germline V lookup: CDR1 LNHDA, CDR2 SQIVND (reference sequence). Trimming shortened V by 6 bases and J by 2 bases, and 11 bases separated the two germline ends. CDR3 length: 13 amino acids.

This sequence joins TRBV29-1 and TRBJ1-1; D not certain. Trimming left V 7 bases short and J 0 bases short, with 12 bases between. The CDR3 is made up of 13 amino acids. CDR1 and CDR2 (germline): SQVTM, ANQGSEA. The CDR3 loop reads CSADAILNTEAFF. The CDR3 nucleotides are TGCAGCGCCGACGCCATATTGAACACTGAAGCTTTCTTT. Together with reference TRBV29-1 and TRBJ1-1, the CDR3 gives the full variable domain: SAVISQKPSRDICQRGTSLTIQCQVDSQVTMMFWYRQQPGQSLTLIATANQGSEATYESGFVIDKFPISRPNLTFSTLTVSNMSPEDSSIYLCSADAILNTEAFFGQGTRLTVV.

The chain is built from TRBV16 and TRBJ1-2; unclear D gene. CDR1 and CDR2 from the germline V gene are KGHSY and FQNENV. This CDR3 has 12 residues. V was cut by 0 bases and J by 3 bases, with 2 bases left in between. The CDR3 here is CASSQSDYGYTF. CDR3 coding DNA: TGTGCCAGCAGCCAATCGGACTATGGCTACACCTTC.

This rearrangement joins TRBV19 to TRBJ2-7, with TRBD2 matching over 8 bases. This CDR3 contains 15 residues. The J segment lost 1 base and the V segment lost 6 bases, leaving 8 bases of the junction unmatched. Germline-derived CDR1 and CDR2 are LNHDA and SQIVND (reference sequence). The CDR3 loop reads CASRLQAGGSYEQYF. CDR3 coding DNA: TGTGCCAGTAGACTCCAGGCGGGAGGTTCCTACGAGCAGTACTTC.

The chain recombines TRBV9 with TRBJ2-2, with a tentative D call TRBD1 (6 bases). Trimming removed 1 base at V and 1 base at J, with 8 bases between. The CDR3 spans 15 residues. Germline CDR1 reads SGDLS; CDR2 reads YYNGEE. The CDR3 region has the DNA TGTGCCAGCAGCGTAATGGGACAGAACACCGGGGAGCTGTTTTTT. Translating gives CASSVMGQNTGELFF.

The rearrangement uses TRBV6-5 and TRBJ2-7; 9 bases are shared with TRBD2. Looked up from germline, CDR1 is MNHEY and CDR2 is SVGAGI. Trimming cost V 6 bases and J 2 bases; bases outside gene matches: 5. The CDR3 runs to 14 residues. For the CDR3, the DNA is TGTGCCAGCAGGGCAGCGGGGGGACCCTACGAGCAGTACTTC. Translated: CASRAAGGPYEQYF.

The chain employs TRBV14 and TRBJ2-7; D unresolved. With 0 bases removed from V and 2 bases from J, the gap between germline ends came to 8 bases. In germline, CDR1 is SGHDN, CDR2 FVKESK. CDR3 length: 14 residues. CDR3 nucleotide sequence: TGTGCCAGCAGCCAAGATCACGGAGCCTACGAGCAGTACTTC. This encodes CASSQDHGAYEQYF. Looking up the rest from reference TRBV14 and TRBJ2-7 gives the full variable domain: EAGVTQFPSHSVIEKGQTVTLRCDPISGHDNLYWYRRVMGKEIKFLLHFVKESKQDESGMPNNRFLAERTGGTYSTLKVQPAELEDSGVYFCASSQDHGAYEQYFGPGTRLTVT.

The chain couples TRBV7-3 to TRBJ2-5, with TRBD1 matching 7 bases. Germline CDR1 SGHTA, CDR2 FQGTGA. The CDR3 has 16 amino acids. The trim removed 4 bases at V and 3 bases at J, leaving 11 bases unmatched. The CDR3: CASSSLGAGGKETQYF. The CDR3 DNA reads TGTGCCAGCAGCTCCCTGGGGGCAGGGGGTAAAGAGACCCAGTACTTC.

V gene TRBV19 combines with J gene TRBJ2-3, with TRBD1 identical over 9 bases. The V gene's germline CDR1 is LNHDA and CDR2 SQIVND (reference sequence). Trimming took 2 bases from V and 4 from J; bases not matched to a gene: 7. The CDR3 length is 16 residues. CDR3 DNA sequence: TGTGCCAGTAGTATAACCGGGACAGGGTTAGCAGATACGCAGTATTTT. Translation gives CASSITGTGLADTQYF.

The chain employs TRBV2 and TRBJ2-5; 9 bases are shared with TRBD1. Germline V gene data show CDR1 as SNHLY and CDR2 as FYNNEI. The junction had 8 bases not matched to a gene; V was cut back by 7 bases and J by 2 bases. This CDR3 is built from 15 residues. The CDR3 spells CASTKGQGRQETQYF. As DNA, the CDR3 is TGTGCCAGCACAAAAGGACAGGGGCGTCAAGAGACCCAGTACTTC.

The chain combines TRBV5-6 with TRBJ2-2; possibly TRBD1 for D (5 bases). Germline values: CDR1 SGHDT, CDR2 YYEEEE. The CDR3 is 15 residues long. V lost 2 bases to trimming and J lost 0 bases, with 8 bases between them. As DNA, the CDR3 is TGTGCCAGCAGCTTAGGCAGGGCGAACACCGGGGAGCTGTTTTTT. Protein product: CASSLGRANTGELFF.

This clone was seen only once. The chain couples TRBV13 to TRBJ2-7; the match to TRBD2 covers 8 bases. Germline CDR1 is PRHDT and CDR2 is FYEKMQ (reference sequence). The J segment lost 7 bases and the V segment lost 2 bases, leaving 7 bases of the junction unmatched. The CDR3 has 14 residues. CDR3: CASSLPGGPREQYF. As DNA, the CDR3 is TGTGCCAGCAGCTTACCGGGAGGGCCGCGGGAGCAGTACTTC.

The sample holds one count of this clone. The chain employs TRBV7-9 and TRBJ2-7; the match to TRBD1 covers 7 bases. The germline CDR1 and CDR2 sequences are SEHNR and FQNEAQ (reference sequence). The trim removed 5 bases at V and 3 bases at J, leaving 19 bases unmatched. The CDR3 covers 18 residues. For the CDR3, the DNA is TGTGCCAGCAGCCGCCCCAGAAGCCATGGGGACAGTTACTACGAGCAGTACTTC. This codes for CASSRPRSHGDSYYEQYF.

The CDR3 loop is CASSSTWAGMKETQYF. In nucleotides, the CDR3 is TGTGCCAGCAGTTCCACGTGGGCGGGGATGAAAGAGACCCAGTACTTC. This chain joins TRBV25-1 and TRBJ2-5, with D tentatively TRBD2 (6 bases). The V gene lost 5 bases and the J gene lost 3 bases, with 19 bases spanning the gap. The CDR3 length is 16 residues. The germline V gene encodes CDR1 MGHDK and CDR2 SYGVNS.

A remark on this clone: The junction shows a germline mismatch at one end, possibly a read error. The genes are TRBV7-7 and TRBJ2-5, with TRBD2 matching over 8 bases. This CDR3 has 15 amino acids. The germline V gene encodes CDR1 SSHAT and CDR2 FNYEAQ (reference sequence). The CDR3 sequence is CASSPGLGQRETQYF. CDR3 bases: TGTGCTAGCAGCCCGGGACTAGGGCAAAGGGAGACCCAGTACTTC.

The chain uses TRBV5-4 and TRBJ2-5, with 7 bases matching TRBD2. Trimming cost V 1 base and J 5 bases; bases outside gene matches: 2. Germline V gene lookup returns CDR1 SGHNT and CDR2 YYREEE (reference sequence). The CDR3 is 13 residues long. The CDR3 loop is CASSLQGGETQYF. The CDR3 DNA reads as TGTGCCAGCAGCTTGCAGGGAGGGGAGACCCAGTACTTC.

The rearrangement uses TRBV27 and TRBJ1-5; D unresolved. The CDR3 sequence is 12 residues long. Trimming took 7 bases from V and 1 from J, leaving 5 bases between them. CDR1 and CDR2 from the germline V gene are MNHEY and SMNVEV (reference sequence). The CDR3 DNA sequence: TGTGCCAGCAAGGACAGCAATCAGCCCCAGCATTTT. It translates to CASKDSNQPQHF.

This clone was counted a single time. The genes are TRBV7-9 and TRBJ1-2; a weak D match, TRBD1 (5 bases). CDR1 is SEHNR and CDR2 is FQNEAQ in the germline V gene (reference sequence). This CDR3 comprises 15 residues. Trimming removed 10 bases at V and 3 bases at J, with 21 bases between. As DNA, the CDR3 is TGTGCCACCCCCCTTGCGGGGGTAGTTGACTATGGCTACACCTTC. This sequence encodes CATPLAGVVDYGYTF.

The rearrangement links TRBV30 to TRBJ2-3; 7 bases agree with TRBD1. The CDR3 consists of 14 residues. Germline lookup yields CDR1 GTSNPN and CDR2 SVGIG (reference sequence). V shed 0 bases, J shed 1 base, and the junction held 1 base outside the gene matches. For the CDR3, the DNA is TGTGCCTGGAGTGTTGGACAGGGCACAGATACGCAGTATTTT. This translates into CAWSVGQGTDTQYF.